This is a list of T cell receptor beta chains from one sample in a study of blood T cell repertoires in COVID-19. Profiled with immunoSEQ multiplex PCR; TCRdb holds only in-frame clones, not every one. The repertoire includes around 76,000 clones, roughly 80% of them detected once, and approximately 0.8% sits in the top ten. The sample was peripheral blood. These receptors were obtained from a woman in her seventies with acute or convalescent COVID-19. Both conserved end residues are trimmed from each CDR3. Fields, in order: CDR3 protein, V gene.

ASSQGLQFGTGELF | TRBV4-3
ASSRLAIMASTDTQY | TRBV3-1/TRBV3-2
ASSPTAGLNQPQH | TRBV9
ASRPTRATNEKLF | TRBV2
ASSLTGQLNEQF | TRBV3-1/TRBV3-2
ASRGQMNTEAF | TRBV12-3/TRBV12-4
ASKRESGYT | TRBV2
ASSLRGGSYNEQF | TRBV3-1/TRBV3-2
ASSFDRGRGNTIY | TRBV5-1
SVVEGVGREGYT | TRBV29-1
ASSSQGFYTEAF | TRBV18
ASSRTSRGEQF | TRBV3-1/TRBV3-2
ASSLLSPPDNQPQH | TRBV27
ATSDPSGRNEQF | TRBV24-1